Listed below are T cell receptor beta chains from one sample, sequenced in a study of T cell responses to AZD1222 COVID-19 vaccine. TCRdb's copy holds only in-frame clones and misses some; the assay was immunoSEQ multiplex PCR. The repertoire holds fewer than 180,000 clones, with under 95% as singletons. This material consisted of peripheral blood, taken 28 days after the second AZD1222 dose. The receptors come from an adult who received the AZD1222 COVID-19 vaccine. Both conserved end residues are part of each CDR3. D genes are given only for firm matches. The listing skips clone size in some rows; elsewhere it reads once, few, many or a size class.

d_call: .
j_call: TRBJ1-4
clone_size: .
v_call: TRBV6-2/TRBV6-3
cdr3_aa: CASSYPDVKLFF
cdr3_nt: TGTGCCAGCAGTTACCCGGACGTTAAACTGTTTTTT

d_call: TRBD2
j_call: TRBJ2-7
clone_size: .
v_call: TRBV29-1
cdr3_aa: CSVAGLAAAQGQYF
cdr3_nt: TGCAGCGTTGCCGGACTAGCGGCCGCTCAGGGGCAGTACTTC

d_call: TRBD1
j_call: TRBJ2-5
clone_size: .
v_call: TRBV25-1
cdr3_aa: CASSVGQGIPETQYF
cdr3_nt: TGTGCCAGCAGCGTGGGACAGGGCATCCCAGAGACCCAGTACTTC

d_call: .
j_call: TRBJ2-5
clone_size: once
v_call: TRBV24-1
cdr3_aa: CATSVSGSQETQYF
cdr3_nt: TGTGCCACCAGTGTTTCGGGAAGCCAAGAGACCCAGTACTTC

d_call: .
j_call: TRBJ2-7
clone_size: .
v_call: TRBV21-1
cdr3_aa: CASSPCPPYEQYF
cdr3_nt: TGTGCCAGCAGCCCTTGCCCCCCCTACGAGCAGTACTTC

d_call: .
j_call: TRBJ1-2
clone_size: .
v_call: TRBV6-2/TRBV6-3
cdr3_aa: CASSYLRIYGYTF
cdr3_nt: TGTGCCAGCAGTTACCTGAGGATCTATGGCTACACCTTC

d_call: TRBD1
j_call: TRBJ2-7
clone_size: .
v_call: TRBV15
cdr3_aa: CATSVDRGLTHEQYF
cdr3_nt: TGTGCCACCAGCGTCGACAGGGGATTAACGCACGAGCAGTACTTC

d_call: .
j_call: TRBJ2-1
clone_size: .
v_call: TRBV7-8
cdr3_aa: CASSLSGNEQFF
cdr3_nt: TGTGCCAGCAGCCTTAGCGGTAATGAGCAGTTCTTC

d_call: .
j_call: TRBJ2-2
clone_size: .
v_call: TRBV27
cdr3_aa: CASSSWAGSSAGELFF
cdr3_nt: TGTGCCAGCAGTTCATGGGCCGGATCTTCGGCCGGGGAGCTGTTTTTT

d_call: TRBD1
j_call: TRBJ2-5
clone_size: .
v_call: TRBV5-1
cdr3_aa: CASSRTGARQETQYF
cdr3_nt: TGCGCCAGCAGCAGGACAGGGGCCCGACAAGAGACCCAGTACTTC

d_call: TRBD2
j_call: TRBJ2-2
clone_size: .
v_call: TRBV19
cdr3_aa: CASSIGRGAGELFF
cdr3_nt: TGTGCCAGTAGTATAGGACGGGGGGCCGGGGAGCTGTTTTTT

d_call: TRBD1
j_call: TRBJ2-2
clone_size: .
v_call: TRBV3-1/TRBV3-2
cdr3_aa: CASSQGGQGITGELFF
cdr3_nt: TGTGCCAGCAGCCAAGGGGGACAGGGGATCACCGGGGAGCTGTTTTTT

d_call: .
j_call: TRBJ1-1
clone_size: .
v_call: TRBV10-3
cdr3_aa: CAIRTGDTEAFF
cdr3_nt: TGTGCCATCAGAACGGGAGACACTGAAGCTTTCTTT

d_call: TRBD2
j_call: TRBJ2-7
clone_size: .
v_call: TRBV7-2
cdr3_aa: CASSLGGGSYEQYF
cdr3_nt: TGTGCCAGCAGCTTGGGTGGCGGGAGCTACGAGCAGTACTTC

d_call: .
j_call: TRBJ1-3
clone_size: .
v_call: TRBV30
cdr3_aa: CAWRLTGNTIYF
cdr3_nt: TGTGCCTGGCGTCTGACTGGAAACACCATATATTTT

d_call: TRBD1
j_call: TRBJ1-1
clone_size: .
v_call: TRBV7-2
cdr3_aa: CASSLGTATEAFF
cdr3_nt: TGTGCCAGCAGCTTGGGGACAGCCACTGAAGCTTTCTTT

d_call: TRBD1
j_call: TRBJ1-2
clone_size: .
v_call: TRBV3-1/TRBV3-2
cdr3_aa: CASSPAGGFYGYTF
cdr3_nt: TGTGCCAGCAGCCCAGCAGGGGGCTTCTATGGCTACACCTTC

d_call: TRBD1
j_call: TRBJ1-2
clone_size: once
v_call: TRBV27
cdr3_aa: CASFGTGNYGYTF
cdr3_nt: TGTGCCAGTTTCGGGACAGGGAACTATGGCTACACCTTC

d_call: TRBD2
j_call: TRBJ2-1
clone_size: .
v_call: TRBV4-1
cdr3_aa: CASSQDWGGQFF
cdr3_nt: TGCGCCAGCAGCCAAGATTGGGGGGGGCAGTTCTTC

d_call: TRBD1
j_call: TRBJ2-5
clone_size: .
v_call: TRBV10-3
cdr3_aa: CAVSGTGGPETQYF
cdr3_nt: TGTGCCGTATCCGGGACAGGGGGCCCGGAGACCCAGTACTTC

d_call: TRBD2
j_call: TRBJ2-3
clone_size: .
v_call: TRBV28
cdr3_aa: CASSPRTSGSDTQYF
cdr3_nt: TGTGCCAGCAGCCCCCGGACTAGCGGGAGTGATACGCAGTATTTT

d_call: .
j_call: TRBJ2-6
clone_size: .
v_call: TRBV7-2
cdr3_aa: CASRSSGANVLTF
cdr3_nt: TGTGCCAGCAGGAGCTCTGGGGCCAACGTCCTGACTTTC

d_call: .
j_call: TRBJ2-7
clone_size: .
v_call: TRBV28
cdr3_aa: CASSLFRGSPYEQYF
cdr3_nt: TGTGCCAGCAGTTTATTCAGGGGATCTCCCTACGAGCAGTACTTC

d_call: .
j_call: TRBJ2-1
clone_size: .
v_call: TRBV3-1/TRBV3-2
cdr3_aa: CASSPEWGRAHNEQFF
cdr3_nt: TGTGCCAGCAGTCCGGAGTGGGGCAGGGCCCACAATGAGCAGTTCTTC

d_call: .
j_call: TRBJ1-2
clone_size: .
v_call: TRBV27
cdr3_aa: CASSQAGGILYYTF
cdr3_nt: TGTGCCAGCAGCCAAGCGGGGGGCATCTTATACTACACCTTC

d_call: .
j_call: TRBJ2-7
clone_size: .
v_call: TRBV18
cdr3_aa: CASSPGRPPYEQYF
cdr3_nt: TGTGCCAGCTCACCAGGGCGACCCCCCTACGAGCAGTACTTC

d_call: .
j_call: TRBJ1-5
clone_size: .
v_call: TRBV18
cdr3_aa: CASSPLPINQPQHF
cdr3_nt: TGTGCCAGCTCACCACTCCCGATCAATCAGCCCCAGCATTTT

d_call: .
j_call: TRBJ2-5
clone_size: .
v_call: TRBV5-4
cdr3_aa: CASSFSRDLGETQYF
cdr3_nt: TGTGCCAGCAGCTTCTCTCGGGATCTGGGAGAGACCCAGTACTTC

d_call: .
j_call: TRBJ2-7
clone_size: .
v_call: TRBV7-8
cdr3_aa: CASSTGYPYEQYF
cdr3_nt: TGTGCCAGCTCTACAGGGTACCCCTACGAGCAGTACTTC

d_call: TRBD1
j_call: TRBJ1-4
clone_size: .
v_call: TRBV6-5
cdr3_aa: CASRSTGASEKLFF
cdr3_nt: TGTGCCAGCAGGTCGACAGGGGCGTCTGAAAAACTGTTTTTT

d_call: .
j_call: TRBJ1-4
clone_size: .
v_call: TRBV2
cdr3_aa: CASREDSLNEKLFF
cdr3_nt: TGTGCCAGCAGGGAGGACAGCCTTAATGAAAAACTGTTTTTT

d_call: TRBD1
j_call: TRBJ1-1
clone_size: .
v_call: TRBV19
cdr3_aa: CASSARGGRGLENTEAFF
cdr3_nt: TGTGCCAGTAGTGCTCGGGGGGGCAGGGGGCTGGAGAACACTGAAGCTTTCTTT

d_call: TRBD1
j_call: TRBJ2-2
clone_size: .
v_call: TRBV19
cdr3_aa: CASSIRSLGTGGPGELFF
cdr3_nt: TGTGCCAGTAGTATAAGGTCGCTCGGGACAGGGGGCCCCGGGGAGCTGTTTTTT

d_call: .
j_call: TRBJ1-6
clone_size: .
v_call: TRBV19
cdr3_aa: CASMAPSYNSPLHF
cdr3_nt: TGTGCCAGTATGGCCCCCAGCTATAATTCACCCCTCCACTTT

d_call: TRBD1
j_call: TRBJ2-1
clone_size: .
v_call: TRBV11-3
cdr3_aa: CASSGATGFEFF
cdr3_nt: TGTGCCAGCAGCGGGGCGACAGGGTTTGAGTTCTTC

d_call: TRBD2
j_call: TRBJ2-1
clone_size: .
v_call: TRBV13
cdr3_aa: CASSSLFYGAGGPEHNEQFF
cdr3_nt: TGTGCCAGCAGCTCGCTCTTCTACGGCGCGGGAGGGCCCGAGCACAATGAGCAGTTCTTC

d_call: TRBD2
j_call: TRBJ2-3
clone_size: .
v_call: TRBV4-3
cdr3_aa: CASSQVRAGGPPDTQYF
cdr3_nt: TGCGCCAGCAGCCAAGTACGAGCGGGAGGGCCACCAGATACGCAGTATTTT

d_call: .
j_call: TRBJ2-6
clone_size: .
v_call: TRBV18
cdr3_aa: CASSGTDSSGANVLTF
cdr3_nt: TGTGCCAGCTCGGGCACGGACTCATCTGGGGCCAACGTCCTGACTTTC

d_call: TRBD1
j_call: TRBJ1-6
clone_size: .
v_call: TRBV10-2
cdr3_aa: CASSDAGTENSPLHF
cdr3_nt: TGCGCCAGCAGTGACGCCGGGACAGAAAATTCACCCCTCCACTTT

d_call: TRBD2
j_call: TRBJ2-3
clone_size: once
v_call: TRBV28
cdr3_aa: CASLGSTSGSSDTQYF
cdr3_nt: TGTGCCAGCCTAGGGTCGACTAGCGGGAGTTCAGATACGCAGTATTTT

d_call: TRBD1
j_call: TRBJ1-4
clone_size: .
v_call: TRBV29-1
cdr3_aa: CSVRRDRGLCEKLFF
cdr3_nt: TGCAGCGTTCGCCGGGACAGGGGGCTTTGTGAAAAACTGTTTTTT

d_call: TRBD1
j_call: TRBJ2-7
clone_size: .
v_call: TRBV9
cdr3_aa: CASSARDRDYEQYF
cdr3_nt: TGTGCCAGCAGCGCCCGGGACAGGGACTACGAGCAGTACTTC

d_call: TRBD2
j_call: TRBJ2-1
clone_size: .
v_call: TRBV10-3
cdr3_aa: CAMSGTPYNEQFF
cdr3_nt: TGTGCCATGAGCGGGACCCCCTACAATGAGCAGTTCTTC